Below, 17 T cell receptor beta chains from the same sample are listed, as sequenced in a study of shared clonotypes between healthy human individuals. TCRdb's table, derived via immunoSEQ multiplex PCR, lists solely in-frame clones and lacks some. The sample shows around 2.1 million clones, more than 85% of them seen only once. The naive CD8 population came from CD45RO-negative cells selected for CCR7, without terminally differentiated effector memory CD45RA+ cells. The sequencing sample was made of naive CD8+ T cells from PBMCs. These receptors originate from a man younger than 35 in good health. Some clones in this sample may be carry-over from other donors' samples.

The chain couples TRBV13 to TRBJ1-1; D gene ambiguous. The V and J ends lost 0 bases and 0 bases respectively, with 5 bases between them. CDR3 size: 14 residues. The germline gives CDR1 PRHDT, CDR2 FYEKMQ (reference sequence). CDR3 residues: CASSLGGVNTEAFF. Written as DNA, the CDR3 is TGTGCCAGCAGCTTAGGTGGGGTGAACACTGAAGCTTTCTTT.

This clone turned up a few times. This sample also contains other DNA sequences that code for the same CDR3. The gene calls are TRBV27 and TRBJ1-5; maybe TRBD1 (6 bases). CDR1 MNHEY and CDR2 SMNVEV come from the germline V gene (reference sequence). Trimming cost V 2 bases and J 0 bases, with 11 bases left between them. CDR3 length: 16 amino acids. CDR3 nucleotides: TGTGCCAGCAGTTTAGGGGGGGGCTATAGCAATCAGCCCCAGCATTTT. It encodes CASSLGGGYSNQPQHF.

This chain uses TRBV4-1 with TRBJ1-5; D remains ambiguous. Germline CDR1 and CDR2: MGHRA and YSYEKL. Deletions cut 0 bases from V and 3 bases from J, with 9 bases between. This CDR3 spans 15 amino acids. The CDR3 loop is CASSQDPGINQPQHF. The CDR3 DNA reads TGCGCCAGCAGCCAAGACCCCGGGATCAATCAGCCCCAGCATTTT.

This chain connects TRBV6-5 to TRBJ1-5; D not certain. The germline gives CDR1 MNHEY, CDR2 SVGAGI. There are 15 residues in the CDR3. Trimming removed 6 bases at V and 0 bases at J, with 12 bases between. CDR3 nucleotide sequence: TGTGCCAGCAGGGTTACAGCTTATAGCAATCAGCCCCAGCATTTT. Its protein is CASRVTAYSNQPQHF.

The genes are TRBV6-1 and TRBJ2-3, with D perhaps TRBD1 or TRBD2 (5 bases each). The CDR3 loop spans 16 amino acids. Germline CDR1 reads MNHNS; CDR2 reads SASEGT. Trimming removed 0 bases from V and 0 bases from J, with 10 bases in between. The DNA for the CDR3 is TGTGCCAGCAGTGAAGCCCCGGGACGAAGCACAGATACGCAGTATTTT. Translation gives CASSEAPGRSTDTQYF.

In DNA, the CDR3 is TGTGCCAGCAGCGTGAGGGACACCCTGGGCACTGAAGCTTTCTTT. Protein: CASSVRDTLGTEAFF. V and J are TRBV9 and TRBJ1-1, with D maybe TRBD1 (6 bases). The V end lost 2 bases, the J end lost 4 bases, and 15 bases lay between the germline ends. Germline CDR1 is SGDLS and CDR2 is YYNGEE. This CDR3 comprises 15 residues.

Points on this clone: Other DNA variants within this sample encode the same CDR3. The chain combines TRBV28 with TRBJ2-7; D remains ambiguous. Germline CDR1 is MDHEN and CDR2 is SYDVKM. The CDR3 totals 11 residues. V dropped 2 bases and J dropped 6 bases, with 5 bases sitting between them. CDR3 nucleotide sequence: TGTGCCAGCAGTTTACTTGGCGAGCAGTACTTC. It translates to CASSLLGEQYF.

This clone has only one observation. This chain connects TRBV19 to TRBJ1-5; D remains unclear. The CDR3 totals 16 residues. Trimming stripped 1 base from V and 4 bases from J, with 14 bases between. Germline assignment: CDR1 LNHDA and CDR2 SQIVND (reference sequence). CDR3 sequence reads: CASSIGDGGLNQPQHF. DNA of the CDR3: TGTGCCAGTAGTATAGGGGATGGAGGGCTAAATCAGCCCCAGCATTTT.

This chain joins TRBV5-1 and TRBJ2-3; D may be TRBD2 (6 bases). This CDR3 comprises 18 residues. CDR1 SGHRS and CDR2 YFSETQ come from the germline V gene. Trimming shortened V by 4 bases and J by 2 bases, and 23 bases separated the two germline ends. The CDR3 here is CASSPPRVGGLNTDTQYF. In DNA, the CDR3 is TGCGCCAGCAGCCCCCCAAGGGTTGGGGGGTTAAACACAGATACGCAGTATTTT.

V and J are TRBV5-6 and TRBJ1-2; TRBD1 is a possible D gene (5 bases). Trimming stripped 4 bases from V and 5 bases from J, with 18 bases between. This CDR3 has 15 amino acids. The germline CDR1 and CDR2 sequences are SGHDT and YYEEEE. The CDR3 nucleotides read TGTGCCAGCAGCCCGGGATTCAGGGCCGTATATGGCTACACCTTC. It codes for CASSPGFRAVYGYTF.

This chain links TRBV2 with TRBJ2-1, with 7 bases identical to TRBD1. This CDR3 has 14 amino acids. The ends lost 6 bases at V and 4 bases at J; junction bases unmatched: 6. The germline V gene encodes CDR1 SNHLY and CDR2 FYNNEI. CDR3 DNA sequence: TGTGCCAGCAGGGTGGACAGGACGTACAATGAGCAGTTCTTC. Its protein product is CASRVDRTYNEQFF.

V gene TRBV5-1 combines with J gene TRBJ1-1; D unresolved. This CDR3 comprises 17 residues. CDR1 SGHRS and CDR2 YFSETQ come from the germline V gene. V was clipped by 7 bases and J by 1 base, with 23 bases between them. The CDR3 nucleotides read TGCGCCAGCGCTACACTCTTGGGAAACCCCGGGAACACTGAAGCTTTCTTT. As protein: CASATLLGNPGNTEAFF.

About this clone: Other nucleotide sequences from this sample produce the same CDR3. V usage is TRBV28 and J usage is TRBJ2-7; D remains ambiguous. Between the trimmed V and J ends, which lost 5 bases and 2 bases, there was a span of 7 bases. The CDR3 totals 12 residues. Germline V gene lookup returns CDR1 MDHEN and CDR2 SYDVKM. Written as DNA, the CDR3 is TGTGCCAGCAGTCCCCTTACCTACGAGCAGTACTTC. Translating gives CASSPLTYEQYF.

The chain employs TRBV7-9 and TRBJ1-1; the D is unclear. There are 16 residues in the CDR3. V lost 3 bases and J 0 bases, leaving 14 bases between the germline ends. Per the germline V gene, CDR1 is SEHNR and CDR2 is FQNEAQ (reference sequence). CDR3 sequence (DNA): TGTGCCAGCAGCTTTACCGTCGACGCCATGAACACTGAAGCTTTCTTT. This translates into CASSFTVDAMNTEAFF.

The chain has TRBV5-1 and TRBJ2-2; TRBD1 matches 7 bases. Germline-derived CDR1 and CDR2 are SGHRS and YFSETQ. CDR3 length: 17 amino acids. With V trimmed by 1 base and J by 1 base, 7 bases remained unmatched. Here the CDR3 DNA reads TGCGCCAGCAGCTTGATGTTGGGGGACAGGAACACCGGGGAGCTGTTTTTT. Translated: CASSLMLGDRNTGELFF. Based on the CDR3 plus reference TRBV5-1 and TRBJ2-2, the full variable domain is KAGVTQTPRYLIKTRGQQVTLSCSPISGHRSVSWYQQTPGQGLQFLFEYFSETQRNKGNFPGRFSGRQFSNSRSEMNVSTLELGDSALYLCASSLMLGDRNTGELFFGEGSRLTVL.

The chain couples TRBV6-1 to TRBJ2-7, with 7 bases lining up with TRBD1. Germline loops: CDR1 MNHNS, CDR2 SASEGT. The J segment lost 6 bases and the V segment lost 2 bases, leaving 4 bases of the junction unmatched. The CDR3 spans 13 residues. The CDR3 spells CASSELQGFEQYF. CDR3 coding DNA: TGTGCCAGCAGTGAACTACAGGGGTTCGAGCAGTACTTC.

This chain joins TRBV27 and TRBJ2-7; 8 bases agree with TRBD1. Germline V gene data show CDR1 as MNHEY and CDR2 as SMNVEV (reference sequence). Germline trimming cut 7 bases from V and 4 bases from J; bases unmatched to any gene: 15. There are 16 residues in the CDR3. The CDR3 sequence is CASTPSWQGARYEQYF. The CDR3 DNA reads TGTGCCAGCACCCCTTCGTGGCAGGGGGCGCGGTACGAGCAGTACTTC.